This note documents a single T cell receptor (beta chain) sequence. The junction and the germline gene differ at one end; a read error may be behind it. In the study's own analysis: Estimation of nucleated cell counts relied on the amplification of reference gene primers. The protocol was immunoSEQ multiplex PCR, while the TCRdb copy is restricted to in-frame clones and leaves out a portion. The D gene and trimming were derived from the DNA, and the V and J assignments and clone size from that table. The sample includes 20,000 to 30,000 clones, about four fifths of them seen just once. The data stem from a study of blood T cell repertoires in COVID-19. Study background: The origin of the acute and convalescent COVID-19 samples was the United States, Italy and Spain. From T cells, B-cell-depleted T cells, or PBMCs came the material, which was cDNA or gDNA.

The length of the CDR3 is 16 residues. Germline V gene lookup returns CDR1 LNHNV and CDR2 YYDKDF (reference sequence). The chain carries TRBV15 and TRBJ1-5, with D perhaps matching TRBD1 (5 bases). This receptor was identified in a human donor in a cohort sampled during active COVID-19. The sample comprised peripheral blood. The CDR3 sequence is CATSMEGRESNRPQHF. The CDR3 region has the DNA TGTGCCACCAGCATGGAGGGGCGCGAATCTAATCGGCCCCAGCATTTT. The entire variable domain, with the rest obtained from reference TRBV15 and TRBJ1-5, is as follows: DAMVIQNPRYQVTQFGKPVTLSCSQTLNHNVMYWYQQKSSQAPKLLFHYYDKDFNNEADTPDNFQSRRPNTSFCFLDIRSPGLGDTAMYLCATSMEGRESNRPQHFGDGTRLSIL.